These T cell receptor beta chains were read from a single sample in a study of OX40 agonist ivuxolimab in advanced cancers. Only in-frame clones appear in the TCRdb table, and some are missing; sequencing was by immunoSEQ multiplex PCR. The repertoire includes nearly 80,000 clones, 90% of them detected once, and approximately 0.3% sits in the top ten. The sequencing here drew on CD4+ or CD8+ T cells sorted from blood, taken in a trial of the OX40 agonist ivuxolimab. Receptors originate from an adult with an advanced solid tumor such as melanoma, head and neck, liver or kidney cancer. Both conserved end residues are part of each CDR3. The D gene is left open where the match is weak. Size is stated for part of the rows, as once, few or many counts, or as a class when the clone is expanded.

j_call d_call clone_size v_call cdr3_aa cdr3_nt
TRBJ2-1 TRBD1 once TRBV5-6 CASSQEGTGLNNEQFF TGTGCCAGCAGCCAGGAGGGGACAGGGCTGAACAATGAGCAGTTCTTC
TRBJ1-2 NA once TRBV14 CASSQSSGYTF TGTGCCAGCAGCCAATCGTCCGGCTACACCTTC
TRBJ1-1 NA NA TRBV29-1 CSVVWGSNTEAFF TGCAGCGTTGTCTGGGGAAGTAACACTGAAGCTTTCTTT
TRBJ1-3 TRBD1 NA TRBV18 CASSAGTERNTIYF TGTGCCAGCTCCGCCGGGACAGAGAGGAACACCATATATTTT
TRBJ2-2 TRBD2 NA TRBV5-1 CASREAGIDTGELFF TGCGCCAGTCGGGAAGCGGGGATTGACACCGGGGAGCTGTTTTTT
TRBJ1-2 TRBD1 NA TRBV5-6 CASSNDRGGYGYTF TGTGCCAGCAGCAACGACAGGGGCGGCTATGGCTACACCTTC
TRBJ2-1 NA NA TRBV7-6 CAQGHGDNEQFF TGTGCCCAAGGGCACGGGGACAATGAGCAGTTCTTC
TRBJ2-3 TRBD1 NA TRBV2 CASSYQGENTDTQYF TGTGCCAGCAGTTATCAGGGGGAAAACACAGATACGCAGTATTTT
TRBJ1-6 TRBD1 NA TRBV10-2 CASGRDRDSPLHF TGCGCCAGCGGACGGGACAGGGATTCACCCCTCCACTTT
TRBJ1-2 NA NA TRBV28 CATVTGQGGYGYTF TGTGCCACCGTCACAGGGCAGGGAGGCTATGGCTACACCTTC
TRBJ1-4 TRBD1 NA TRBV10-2 CASSESSGGALDEKLFF TGCGCCAGCAGTGAGTCATCAGGGGGCGCGTTGGACGAAAAACTGTTTTTT
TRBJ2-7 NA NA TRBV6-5 CASSAGTPYEQYF TGTGCCAGCAGTGCCGGGACTCCCTACGAGCAGTACTTC
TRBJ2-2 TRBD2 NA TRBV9 CASSPGTSGWGELFF TGTGCCAGCAGCCCCGGGACTAGCGGCTGGGGGGAGCTGTTTTTT
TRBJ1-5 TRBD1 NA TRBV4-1 CASSHGTGGFRQPQHF TGCGCCAGCAGCCATGGGACAGGGGGCTTTAGGCAGCCCCAGCATTTT
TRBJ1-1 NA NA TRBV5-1 CASSFTGSNTEAFF TGCGCCAGCAGCTTTACAGGGTCGAACACTGAAGCTTTCTTT
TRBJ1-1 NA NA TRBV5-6 CASRRDGLRAFF TGTGCCAGCAGAAGGGACGGGCTTAGAGCTTTCTTT
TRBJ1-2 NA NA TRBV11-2 CASSFSNYGYTF TGTGCCAGCAGCTTCTCCAACTATGGCTACACCTTC
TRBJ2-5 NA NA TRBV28 CASSSGQLETQYF TGTGCCAGCAGTTCTGGACAGTTAGAGACCCAGTACTTC
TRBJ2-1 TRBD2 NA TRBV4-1 CASSQVGAGGRGEQFF TGCGCCAGCAGCCAAGTTGGTGCGGGGGGGCGAGGTGAGCAGTTCTTC
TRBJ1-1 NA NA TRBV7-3 CASSSSGHEAFF TGTGCCAGCAGCTCCTCCGGGCATGAAGCTTTCTTT
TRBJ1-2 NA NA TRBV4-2 CASRDYREKNYGYTF TGTGCCAGCAGAGATTACAGGGAAAAGAACTATGGCTACACCTTC
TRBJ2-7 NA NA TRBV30 CAWSPDYAEQYF TGTGCCTGGAGTCCCGATTACGCCGAGCAGTACTTC
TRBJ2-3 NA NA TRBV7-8 CASSRQRPPDTQYF TGTGCCAGCAGCAGACAGCGACCCCCAGATACGCAGTATTTT
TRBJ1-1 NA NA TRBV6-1 CASSRQLRTEAFF TGTGCCAGCAGTAGACAGCTTCGCACTGAAGCTTTCTTT
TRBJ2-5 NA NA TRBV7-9 CASSLRGLSWLETQYF TGTGCCAGCAGCCTACGGGGACTCTCATGGCTGGAGACCCAGTACTTC
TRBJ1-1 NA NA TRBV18 CASSLGGPEAFF TGTGCCAGCTCACTAGGGGGTCCTGAAGCTTTCTTT
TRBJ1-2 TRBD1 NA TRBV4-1 CASSQPIRGQNYGYTF TGCGCCAGCAGCCAACCTATCAGGGGGCAAAACTATGGCTACACCTTC
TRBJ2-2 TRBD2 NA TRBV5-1 CASSLATTSGNTGELFF TGCGCCAGCAGCTTGGCCACGACTAGCGGTAACACCGGGGAGCTGTTTTTT
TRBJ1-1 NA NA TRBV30 CAWSPVARGEAFF TGTGCCTGGAGTCCCGTAGCTAGGGGTGAAGCTTTCTTT
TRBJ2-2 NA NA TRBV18 CASSPQASRNTGELFF TGTGCCAGCTCACCTCAGGCAAGCAGGAACACCGGGGAGCTGTTTTTT
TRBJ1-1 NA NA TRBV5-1 CASSSRDGERPEAFF TGCGCCAGCAGCTCGCGCGACGGTGAGAGGCCTGAAGCTTTCTTT
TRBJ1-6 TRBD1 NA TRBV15 CATSRGTGSINSPLHF TGTGCCACCAGCAGAGGGACAGGGTCGATTAATTCACCCCTCCACTTT
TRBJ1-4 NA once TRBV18 CASSPVTSNEKLFF TGTGCCAGCTCACCAGTGACATCTAATGAAAAACTGTTTTTT
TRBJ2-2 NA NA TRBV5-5 CATETRAGGELFF TGTGCCACCGAGACCAGGGCGGGCGGGGAGCTGTTTTTT
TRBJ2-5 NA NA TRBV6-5 CASSYRWLETQYF TGTGCCAGCAGTTACAGGTGGTTGGAGACCCAGTACTTC
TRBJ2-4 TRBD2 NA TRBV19 CASSYLAGGPNIQYF TGTGCCAGTAGTTATCTAGCGGGGGGGCCGAACATTCAGTACTTC
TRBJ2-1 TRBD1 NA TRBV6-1 CASSVQGAYNNEQFF TGTGCCAGCAGTGTACAGGGGGCTTATAACAATGAGCAGTTCTTC
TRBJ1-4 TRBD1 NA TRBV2 CASSDETGSEKLFF TGTGCCAGCAGTGATGAGACAGGGAGTGAAAAACTGTTTTTT
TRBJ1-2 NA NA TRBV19 CASRGRDRDGYTF TGTGCCAGTAGGGGCAGGGACCGTGATGGCTACACCTTC
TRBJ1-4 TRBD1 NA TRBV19 CASSLGQRSTNEKLFF TGTGCCAGTAGTTTGGGACAGCGGTCAACTAATGAAAAACTGTTTTTT